This T cell receptor (beta chain) was sequenced for a study of T cells in Graves' hyperthyroidism and ophthalmopathy. About the study: Peripheral blood was secured at the point of initial diagnosis, before any treatment. Study-wide findings and caveats: Most thyroid-expanded clonotypes above 0.001 were also found in blood.

The length of the CDR3 is 16 residues. V lost 6 bases to trimming and J lost 7 bases; unmatched junction nucleotides: 15. Germline V gene lookup returns CDR1 MNHNS and CDR2 SASEGT. Using RNA transcripts as the source, TCR beta CDR3 regions were amplified. The HTBI primer set was used in a first-round RT-PCR of the TCR CDR3. TCRdb independently ran MiXCR on the multiplex PCR reads; one entry per CDR3 protein. The sample has about 380,000 distinct CDR3 sequences; approximately 13% are singletons. Hyperthyroidism had been newly diagnosed in patients aged 18 to 65, and its duration was under 2 months. Any patient presenting with uncontrolled infection, other autoimmune disease, pregnancy or lactation was left out. At least ten counts were recorded for this clonotype. Antigen specificity is unknown.

Sequenced sample: blood. The TCR comes from a man aged 25-45 years with Graves' hyperthyroidism that later progressed to Graves' ophthalmopathy. V and J are TRBV6-1 and TRBJ2-5; TRBD1 matches at 9 bases. The CDR3 DNA follows: TGTGCCAGCAGGCCAGAGACAGGGGGGGTCGAGACGACCCAGTACTTC. As protein: CASRPETGGVETTQYF.